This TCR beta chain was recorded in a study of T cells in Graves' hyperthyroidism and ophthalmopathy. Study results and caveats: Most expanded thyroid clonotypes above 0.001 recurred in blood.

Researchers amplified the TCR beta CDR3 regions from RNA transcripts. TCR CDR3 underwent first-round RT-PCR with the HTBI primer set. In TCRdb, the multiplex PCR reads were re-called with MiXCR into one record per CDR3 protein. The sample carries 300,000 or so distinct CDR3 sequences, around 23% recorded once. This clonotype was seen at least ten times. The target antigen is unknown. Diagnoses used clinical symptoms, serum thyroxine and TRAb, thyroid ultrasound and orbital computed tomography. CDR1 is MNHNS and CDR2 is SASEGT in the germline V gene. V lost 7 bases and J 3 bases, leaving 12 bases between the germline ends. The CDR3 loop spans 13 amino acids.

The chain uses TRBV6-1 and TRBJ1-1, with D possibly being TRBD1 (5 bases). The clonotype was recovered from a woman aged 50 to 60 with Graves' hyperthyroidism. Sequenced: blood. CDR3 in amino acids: CASTNTGDTEAFF. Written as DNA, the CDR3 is TGTGCCAGCACTAATACAGGTGACACTGAAGCTTTCTTT.